The clone carrying this T cell receptor (beta chain) was counted at least ten times. Its specificity is not known. This sample is drawn from a study of T-cell reconstitution after alpha-beta-depleted transplantation in children. The study, taken as a whole, reports: For some patients, TCRbeta diversity was high at day 60 because of recipient T cells and thymic progenitors that survived. After one year, T-cell counts and TCRbeta diversity mostly came from new T cells. Alpha-beta T cells present about two months after transplant were reported to originate from several hundred expanded graft clones.

Unique molecular identifiers featured in how the TCRbeta library was prepared. TCRdb passed the PCR reads through MiXCR, listing each CDR3 protein once. The data show around 270,000 distinct CDR3 sequences, with roughly a tenth seen just once and less than 9% held by the top ten. Trimming removed 3 bases from V and 7 bases from J; junction bases left unmatched: 8. Germline V lookup: CDR1 MNHEY, CDR2 SVGAGI. CDR3 length: 15 amino acids. The TCR comes from a boy in the first two years of life with acute myeloid leukemia, due to receive a stem cell transplant. The chain links TRBV6-5 to TRBJ1-5; 8 nucleotides match TRBD1. Sequencing was performed on PBMCs, taken before TCRalphabeta/CD19-depleted stem cell transplant. This CDR3 is CASSYATGVLQPQHF. The CDR3, as DNA: TGTGCCAGCAGTTATGCGACAGGGGTATTGCAGCCCCAGCATTTT.